The next 12 T cell receptor beta chains were all read from a single sample in a study of beta chain features in type 1 diabetes. What was sequenced were expressed TCRB transcripts, since all of the isolated RNA had been reverse transcribed. Method: immunoSEQ multiplex PCR; TCRdb's copy keeps in-frame clones and lacks some. The sample yields 900,000 or so clones, 15% to 20% seen once. Source material: naive CD4+ T cells from blood. The source is a young woman in good health.

This clone was detected a few times. The sample carries other DNA sequences with the same CDR3. J is TRBJ2-5 and V is TRBV6-5; TRBD1 might be the D (5 bases). CDR3 length: 14 amino acids. Germline CDR1 is MNHEY and CDR2 is SVGAGI. V was shortened by 0 bases and J by 2 bases, with 7 bases between the two germline ends. The DNA for the CDR3 is TGTGCCAGCAGTTACTCTTACAGGCAAGAGACCCAGTACTTC. Protein: CASSYSYRQETQYF.

V is TRBV5-6 and J is TRBJ2-7, with 12 bases fitting TRBD2. The CDR3 covers 16 residues. The trim removed 0 bases at V and 4 bases at J, leaving 5 bases unmatched. Germline-derived CDR1 and CDR2 are SGHDT and YYEEEE. The DNA for the CDR3 is TGTGCCAGCAGCTTGGGACTAGCGGGAGTTTATTACGAGCAGTACTTC. Translated: CASSLGLAGVYYEQYF.

The V call is TRBV10-3, the J call TRBJ2-1; weak D call: TRBD2 (5 bases). The V gene's germline CDR1 is ENHRY and CDR2 SYGVKD. This CDR3 region has 13 residues. V dropped 9 bases and J dropped 1 base, with 10 bases sitting between them. CDR3 coding DNA: TGTGCCATACGAGGGCTGTCCTACAATGAGCAGTTCTTC. Amino acid sequence: CAIRGLSYNEQFF.

The V and J genes are TRBV6-1 and TRBJ2-1, with a possible D match to TRBD2 (7 bases). CDR1 MNHNS and CDR2 SASEGT come from the germline V gene. The CDR3 covers 15 residues. The ends were cut back, 7 bases at V and 1 base at J, with 14 bases in the middle. For the CDR3, the DNA is TGTGCCAGCAAGCCAGGGAGGGGGTCCTACAATGAGCAGTTCTTC. Translated, it gives CASKPGRGSYNEQFF.

This clone was seen only a few times. V is TRBV5-1 and J is TRBJ2-1, with D uncertain. Trimming left V 4 bases short and J 6 bases short, with 5 bases between. The CDR3 is made up of 11 amino acids. Germline V gene sequence: CDR1 SGHRS, CDR2 YFSETQ. CDR3 nucleotides: TGCGCCAGCAGCGCGTCCAATGAGCAGTTCTTC. Its protein product is CASSASNEQFF. The variable domain in full, with the rest retrieved from reference TRBV5-1 and TRBJ2-1, is KAGVTQTPRYLIKTRGQQVTLSCSPISGHRSVSWYQQTPGQGLQFLFEYFSETQRNKGNFPGRFSGRQFSNSRSEMNVSTLELGDSALYLCASSASNEQFFGPGTRLTVL.

This rearrangement joins TRBV5-1 to TRBJ2-7, with 15 bases matching TRBD2. This CDR3 contains 19 residues. V lost 0 bases, J lost 3 bases, and 10 bases stayed unmatched. CDR1 is SGHRS and CDR2 is YFSETQ in the germline V gene. The chain's CDR3 is CASSLEWTSGRALVYEQYF. The CDR3 DNA is TGCGCCAGCAGCTTGGAATGGACTAGCGGGAGGGCCTTGGTCTACGAGCAGTACTTC.

There are a few counts of this clone. The rearrangement uses TRBV19 and TRBJ1-1; 9 positions match TRBD1. V trimming: 5 bases; J trimming: 5 bases; junction bases outside the gene matches: 6. The CDR3 sequence is 14 residues long. Germline V gene data show CDR1 as LNHDA and CDR2 as SQIVND (reference sequence). CDR3 sequence (DNA): TGTGCCAGTAGTCTACAGGGGGCAGGGACTGAAGCTTTCTTT. Its protein is CASSLQGAGTEAFF. Together with reference TRBV19 and TRBJ1-1, the CDR3 gives the full variable domain: DGGITQSPKYLFRKEGQNVTLSCEQNLNHDAMYWYRQDPGQGLRLIYYSQIVNDFQKGDIAEGYSVSREKKESFPLTVTSAQKNPTAFYLCASSLQGAGTEAFFGQGTRLTVV.

This chain links TRBV6-1 with TRBJ1-1; D gene unclear. The germline gives CDR1 MNHNS, CDR2 SASEGT. V lost 7 bases and J 8 bases, leaving 17 bases between the germline ends. CDR3 length equals 13 residues. CDR3 DNA: TGTGCCAGCACAACCCGGGAATATCGCGAAGCTTTCTTT. Amino acids: CASTTREYREAFF.

The chain recombines TRBV5-4 with TRBJ2-3; D perhaps matches TRBD2 (6 bases). This CDR3 has 12 amino acids. The V and J ends lost 2 bases and 7 bases respectively, with 8 bases between them. Germline CDR1 is SGHNT and CDR2 is YYREEE (reference sequence). CDR3 sequence: CASSFGGNTQYF. The CDR3 DNA reads TGTGCCAGCAGCTTTGGCGGGAATACGCAGTATTTT. Using reference TRBV5-4 and TRBJ2-3 for the parts outside the CDR3, the full variable domain is ETGVTQSPTHLIKTRGQQVTLRCSSQSGHNTVSWYQQALGQGPQFIFQYYREEENGRGNFPPRFSGLQFPNYSSELNVNALELDDSALYLCASSFGGNTQYFGPGTRLTVL.

This clone was picked up a small number of times. This rearrangement joins TRBV9 to TRBJ2-3; the D gene is possibly TRBD2 (6 bases). This CDR3 contains 16 residues. Germline V gives CDR1 SGDLS, CDR2 YYNGEE. V lost 0 bases and J lost 5, with 16 bases in between. CDR3 sequence (DNA): TGTGCCAGCAGCGTAGATGGGGGACCCGGGGGAGATACGCAGTATTTT. Translation gives CASSVDGGPGGDTQYF.

The chain carries TRBV7-2 and TRBJ2-3; 9 bases match TRBD2. CDR1 is SGHTA and CDR2 is FQGNSA in the germline V gene. Losses at the gene ends were 10 bases for V and 2 bases for J; bases not matched to a gene: 13. This CDR3 region has 16 residues. The CDR3 sequence: CATLGLAGPYTDTQYF. The CDR3, as DNA: TGTGCCACCCTGGGGCTAGCGGGACCCTACACAGATACGCAGTATTTT. Based on the CDR3 plus reference TRBV7-2 and TRBJ2-3, the full variable domain is GAGVSQSPSNKVTEKGKDVELRCDPISGHTALYWYRQSLGQGLEFLIYFQGNSAPDKSGLPSDRFSAERTGGSVSTLTIQRTQQEDSAVYLCATLGLAGPYTDTQYFGPGTRLTVL.

There are a few counts of this clone. This chain joins TRBV18 and TRBJ1-3; TRBD1 is a possible D gene (6 bases). The germline gives CDR1 KGHSH, CDR2 LQKENI. The CDR3 has 17 residues. Trimming stripped 1 base from V and 5 bases from J, with 18 bases between. The CDR3 sequence: CASSPRTVDRTRNTIYF. The DNA of the CDR3 is TGTGCCAGCTCACCACGCACCGTTGACAGGACCCGAAACACCATATATTTT.